A selection of T cell receptor beta chains follows, all from one sample in a study of cytomegalovirus exposure and HLA in healthy donors. Clones were sequenced by immunoSEQ multiplex PCR, and TCRdb holds only the in-frame ones, with some missing. Here the sample spans about 160,000 clones, approximately 86% being singletons. What was sequenced was PBMCs. These receptors originate from a woman aged 18-35 years in good health and CMV-seronegative. The CDR3 runs from the conserved cysteine through the conserved F or W. Fields, in order: clone size, J gene, D gene, V gene, CDR3 DNA, CDR3 protein. The D gene is left open where the match is weak. Rows give clone size only sometimes, using once, few, many, or a class for an expanded clone.

abundance: NA; j_gene: TRBJ1-2; d_gene: NA; v_gene: TRBV19; CDR3nt: TGTGCCAGTAGTGTTAGGGGGATTTATGGCTACACCTTC; CDR3aa: CASSVRGIYGYTF
abundance: once; j_gene: TRBJ1-1; d_gene: TRBD1; v_gene: TRBV6-6; CDR3nt: TGTGCCAGCAGTTGGGGACAGGGTTTCACTGAAGCTTTCTTT; CDR3aa: CASSWGQGFTEAFF
abundance: NA; j_gene: TRBJ1-2; d_gene: NA; v_gene: TRBV6-1; CDR3nt: TGTGCCAGCAGTGTTCCCGGCGGAGGCTACACCTTC; CDR3aa: CASSVPGGGYTF
abundance: NA; j_gene: TRBJ2-2; d_gene: NA; v_gene: TRBV19; CDR3nt: TGTGCCAGTAGTATCCGGGCCGGGGAGCTGTTTTTT; CDR3aa: CASSIRAGELFF
abundance: few; j_gene: TRBJ2-3; d_gene: NA; v_gene: TRBV7-2; CDR3nt: TGTGCCAGCAGCTACAGGAGGGGAGATACGCAGTATTTT; CDR3aa: CASSYRRGDTQYF
abundance: NA; j_gene: TRBJ2-5; d_gene: TRBD1; v_gene: TRBV2; CDR3nt: TGTGCCAGCAGGTCCGGGACAGTGGAAGAGACCCAGTACTTC; CDR3aa: CASRSGTVEETQYF
abundance: NA; j_gene: TRBJ1-3; d_gene: NA; v_gene: TRBV19; CDR3nt: TGTGCCAGTAGTATTGACAGTAGAAACACCATATATTTT; CDR3aa: CASSIDSRNTIYF
abundance: NA; j_gene: TRBJ2-1; d_gene: TRBD2; v_gene: TRBV9; CDR3nt: TGTGCCAGCAGCGTAGGGACTAGCGGGAGTAAAGAGCAGTTCTTC; CDR3aa: CASSVGTSGSKEQFF
abundance: NA; j_gene: TRBJ2-1; d_gene: TRBD2; v_gene: TRBV30; CDR3nt: TGTGCCTGGACGGGACTAGCGGATAGCAATGAGCAGTTCTTC; CDR3aa: CAWTGLADSNEQFF
abundance: NA; j_gene: TRBJ2-7; d_gene: NA; v_gene: TRBV5-1; CDR3nt: TGCGCCAGCAGCTTGGCCTACCAGAGGGCCTACGAGCAGTACTTC; CDR3aa: CASSLAYQRAYEQYF
abundance: NA; j_gene: TRBJ1-5; d_gene: NA; v_gene: TRBV10-2; CDR3nt: TGCGCCAGCAGTGAGTCTGCGAGGTTAGAAGAAAATTACCGCCCTCAGCCCCAGCATTTT; CDR3aa: CASSESARLEENYRPQPQHF
abundance: NA; j_gene: TRBJ1-1; d_gene: TRBD1; v_gene: TRBV30; CDR3nt: TGTGCCTGGAGTGTACAAGGGGGCGTAAGCACTGAAGCTTTCTTT; CDR3aa: CAWSVQGGVSTEAFF
abundance: NA; j_gene: TRBJ1-1; d_gene: TRBD1; v_gene: TRBV19; CDR3nt: TGTGCCAGTAGTAGACAGGGTCTCACTGAAGCTTTCTTT; CDR3aa: CASSRQGLTEAFF
abundance: NA; j_gene: TRBJ2-5; d_gene: TRBD2; v_gene: TRBV30; CDR3nt: TGTGCCTGGGATAGGGGACGGGGGGAAGAGACCCAGTACTTC; CDR3aa: CAWDRGRGEETQYF
abundance: NA; j_gene: TRBJ2-7; d_gene: TRBD1; v_gene: TRBV5-1; CDR3nt: TGCGCCAGCAGCCCGGGACAGGGGCGTACTAAAAACCACGAGCAGTACTTC; CDR3aa: CASSPGQGRTKNHEQYF
abundance: NA; j_gene: TRBJ2-3; d_gene: NA; v_gene: TRBV4-2; CDR3nt: TGTGCCAGCAGCCCAGAAAACGACGGGGCAGATACGCAGTATTTT; CDR3aa: CASSPENDGADTQYF
abundance: NA; j_gene: TRBJ1-2; d_gene: TRBD1; v_gene: TRBV6-1; CDR3nt: TGTGCCAGCAGTGCGTGGACAGGCACCTATGGCTACACCTTC; CDR3aa: CASSAWTGTYGYTF
abundance: NA; j_gene: TRBJ2-5; d_gene: TRBD2; v_gene: TRBV19; CDR3nt: TGTGCCAGTAGTGTACTAGCGCCCCCAGAGACCCAGTACTTC; CDR3aa: CASSVLAPPETQYF
abundance: NA; j_gene: TRBJ2-1; d_gene: TRBD2; v_gene: TRBV30; CDR3nt: TGTGCCTGGACCTCAACGGGACTAGCGGGGGCCTACATTAGCTCCTACAATGAGCAGTTCTTC; CDR3aa: CAWTSTGLAGAYISSYNEQFF
abundance: NA; j_gene: TRBJ2-7; d_gene: TRBD1; v_gene: TRBV27; CDR3nt: TGTGCCAGCAGCGTACAGGGGGTCTACGAGCAGTACTTC; CDR3aa: CASSVQGVYEQYF
abundance: once; j_gene: TRBJ2-1; d_gene: TRBD2; v_gene: TRBV19; CDR3nt: TGTGCCAGTAGCCCTACTAGCGGGGTATACAATGAGCAGTTCTTC; CDR3aa: CASSPTSGVYNEQFF
abundance: NA; j_gene: TRBJ1-5; d_gene: NA; v_gene: TRBV29-1; CDR3nt: TGCAGCGTTGCCCCACAGGAGAATCAGCCCCAGCATTTT; CDR3aa: CSVAPQENQPQHF
abundance: NA; j_gene: TRBJ2-3; d_gene: NA; v_gene: TRBV2; CDR3nt: TGTGCCAGCAGCCGGACAGCTCAAGAGAGAAGGCAGTATTTT; CDR3aa: CASSRTAQERRQYF
abundance: NA; j_gene: TRBJ2-7; d_gene: TRBD1; v_gene: TRBV28; CDR3nt: TGTGCCATATGGACAGGGGAGGTGCAGTACTTC; CDR3aa: CAIWTGEVQYF
abundance: NA; j_gene: TRBJ2-5; d_gene: NA; v_gene: TRBV5-1; CDR3nt: TGCGCCAGCAGTTACAACCAAGAGACCCAGTACTTC; CDR3aa: CASSYNQETQYF
abundance: NA; j_gene: TRBJ1-1; d_gene: TRBD1; v_gene: TRBV19; CDR3nt: TGTGCCAGTAGTCTCCGACAGGGGCTCGAAGCTTTCTTT; CDR3aa: CASSLRQGLEAFF
abundance: NA; j_gene: TRBJ1-5; d_gene: TRBD1; v_gene: TRBV6-5; CDR3nt: TGTGCCAGCAGAAGGACAGGGCAACGCAATCAGCCCCAGCATTTT; CDR3aa: CASRRTGQRNQPQHF
abundance: NA; j_gene: TRBJ2-7; d_gene: TRBD2; v_gene: TRBV28; CDR3nt: TGTGCCAGCACGACTAGCGGGGGGACCGCCTACGAGCAGTACTTC; CDR3aa: CASTTSGGTAYEQYF
abundance: NA; j_gene: TRBJ1-1; d_gene: NA; v_gene: TRBV7-2; CDR3nt: TGTGCCAGCAGCTTAGGAGGAGGGATCGACGAAGCTTTCTTT; CDR3aa: CASSLGGGIDEAFF
abundance: NA; j_gene: TRBJ2-7; d_gene: TRBD1; v_gene: TRBV11-2; CDR3nt: TGTGCCAGCAGCTCAAGACAGGGCTACGAGCAGTACTTC; CDR3aa: CASSSRQGYEQYF
abundance: NA; j_gene: TRBJ2-7; d_gene: TRBD1; v_gene: TRBV7-9; CDR3nt: TGTGCCAGCAGCGGGGCAGGGGGCCCCTACGAGCAGTACTTC; CDR3aa: CASSGAGGPYEQYF
abundance: NA; j_gene: TRBJ2-3; d_gene: TRBD1; v_gene: TRBV7-8; CDR3nt: TGTGCCAGCAGCTGGACAGGGGGCGCGGGCACAGATACGCAGTATTTT; CDR3aa: CASSWTGGAGTDTQYF
abundance: NA; j_gene: TRBJ1-4; d_gene: TRBD1; v_gene: TRBV7-9; CDR3nt: TGTTCCAGCAGCCCTGGACAGGGGGATGAAAAACTGTTTTTT; CDR3aa: CSSSPGQGDEKLFF
abundance: NA; j_gene: TRBJ2-7; d_gene: TRBD2; v_gene: TRBV5-8; CDR3nt: TGTGCCAGCAGCTTGGGTGCGGGGGCCTACGAGCAGTACTTC; CDR3aa: CASSLGAGAYEQYF
abundance: once; j_gene: TRBJ2-7; d_gene: TRBD1; v_gene: TRBV28; CDR3nt: TGTGCCAGCAGTTTGACAGGGGCCTCCTACGAGCAGTACTTC; CDR3aa: CASSLTGASYEQYF
abundance: once; j_gene: TRBJ2-7; d_gene: TRBD1; v_gene: TRBV5-8; CDR3nt: TGTGCCAGCAGCGGGACAGGGGGACTAGGGTGGGAGCAGTACTTC; CDR3aa: CASSGTGGLGWEQYF
abundance: NA; j_gene: TRBJ2-3; d_gene: NA; v_gene: TRBV6-6; CDR3nt: TGTGCCAGCAGCCAAGGGGAAAGCACAGATACGCAGTATTTT; CDR3aa: CASSQGESTDTQYF
abundance: NA; j_gene: TRBJ1-5; d_gene: NA; v_gene: TRBV10-2; CDR3nt: TGCGCCAGCAGTTTGGGACTAGAGAATCAGCCCCAGCATTTT; CDR3aa: CASSLGLENQPQHF
abundance: NA; j_gene: TRBJ2-7; d_gene: NA; v_gene: TRBV19; CDR3nt: TGTGCCAGTAGTATTTCTGGCGACTATATTTCCTACGAGCAGTACTTC; CDR3aa: CASSISGDYISYEQYF
abundance: NA; j_gene: TRBJ1-4; d_gene: NA; v_gene: TRBV5-1; CDR3nt: TGCGCCAGCAGCTTTCAGCAGGGCCCAACTAATGAAAAACTGTTTTTT; CDR3aa: CASSFQQGPTNEKLFF
abundance: NA; j_gene: TRBJ2-1; d_gene: TRBD2; v_gene: TRBV29-1; CDR3nt: TGCAGCGTTGATGAACTAGCGGGAGGGCTGGGGTTCTTC; CDR3aa: CSVDELAGGLGFF
abundance: once; j_gene: TRBJ2-1; d_gene: TRBD2; v_gene: TRBV2; CDR3nt: TGTGCCAGCAGTGAAGCCCTAGCGGGAGTGTATGAGCAGTTCTTC; CDR3aa: CASSEALAGVYEQFF
abundance: NA; j_gene: TRBJ2-6; d_gene: TRBD1; v_gene: TRBV11-2; CDR3nt: TGTGCCAGCAGCTCAATCACGGGACAGCCTCGGTCTGGGGCCAACGTCCTGACTTTC; CDR3aa: CASSSITGQPRSGANVLTF
abundance: NA; j_gene: TRBJ1-6; d_gene: TRBD1; v_gene: TRBV27; CDR3nt: TGTGCCAGCAGTGGGGTGGGGACAGGGCGTTCACCCCTCCACTTT; CDR3aa: CASSGVGTGRSPLHF
abundance: NA; j_gene: TRBJ1-4; d_gene: NA; v_gene: TRBV5-1; CDR3nt: TGCGCCAGCAGTTCCGACGGGAGCCTGGAAAAACTGTTTTTT; CDR3aa: CASSSDGSLEKLFF
abundance: NA; j_gene: TRBJ2-7; d_gene: TRBD2; v_gene: TRBV27; CDR3nt: TGTGCCAGCCGGGGGTATGGGGAGGGGAAGAACGAGCAGTACTTC; CDR3aa: CASRGYGEGKNEQYF